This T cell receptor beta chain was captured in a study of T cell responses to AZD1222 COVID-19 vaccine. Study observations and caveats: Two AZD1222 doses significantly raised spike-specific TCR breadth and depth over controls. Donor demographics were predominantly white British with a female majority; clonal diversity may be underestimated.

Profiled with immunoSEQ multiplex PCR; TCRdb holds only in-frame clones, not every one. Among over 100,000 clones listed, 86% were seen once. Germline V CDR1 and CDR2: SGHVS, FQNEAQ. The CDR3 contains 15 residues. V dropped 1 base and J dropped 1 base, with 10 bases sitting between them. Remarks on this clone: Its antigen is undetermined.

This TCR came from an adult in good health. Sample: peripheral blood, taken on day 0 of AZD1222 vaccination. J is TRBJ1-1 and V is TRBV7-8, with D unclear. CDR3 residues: CASSLGVSANTEAFF. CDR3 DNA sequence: TGTGCCAGCAGCTTAGGTGTCAGCGCGAACACTGAAGCTTTCTTT.